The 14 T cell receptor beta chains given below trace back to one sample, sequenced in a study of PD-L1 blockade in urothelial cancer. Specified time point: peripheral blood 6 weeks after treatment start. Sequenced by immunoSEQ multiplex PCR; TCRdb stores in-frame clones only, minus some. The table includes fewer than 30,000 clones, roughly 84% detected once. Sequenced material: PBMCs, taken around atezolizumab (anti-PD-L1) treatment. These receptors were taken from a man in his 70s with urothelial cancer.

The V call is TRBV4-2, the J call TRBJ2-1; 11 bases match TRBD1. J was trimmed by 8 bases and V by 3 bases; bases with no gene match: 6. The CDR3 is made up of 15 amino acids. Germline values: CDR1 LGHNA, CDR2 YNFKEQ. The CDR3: CASSHLGQGAHEQFF. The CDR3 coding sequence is TGTGCCAGCAGCCATCTAGGACAGGGGGCCCATGAGCAGTTCTTC.

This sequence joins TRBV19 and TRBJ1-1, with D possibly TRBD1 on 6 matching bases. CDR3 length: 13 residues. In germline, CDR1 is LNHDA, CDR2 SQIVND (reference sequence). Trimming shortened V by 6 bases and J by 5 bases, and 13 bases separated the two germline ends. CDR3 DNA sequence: TGTGCCAGTAGCAGGGGATTGACAACTGAAGCTTTCTTT. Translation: CASSRGLTTEAFF.

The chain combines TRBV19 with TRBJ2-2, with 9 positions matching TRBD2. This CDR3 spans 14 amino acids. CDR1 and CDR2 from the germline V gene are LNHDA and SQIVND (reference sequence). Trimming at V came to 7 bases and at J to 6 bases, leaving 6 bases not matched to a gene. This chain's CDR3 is CASTPSGKAGELFF. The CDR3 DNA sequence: TGTGCCAGTACCCCTAGCGGGAAGGCCGGGGAGCTGTTTTTT. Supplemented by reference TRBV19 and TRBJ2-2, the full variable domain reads DGGITQSPKYLFRKEGQNVTLSCEQNLNHDAMYWYRQDPGQGLRLIYYSQIVNDFQKGDIAEGYSVSREKKESFPLTVTSAQKNPTAFYLCASTPSGKAGELFFGEGSRLTVL.

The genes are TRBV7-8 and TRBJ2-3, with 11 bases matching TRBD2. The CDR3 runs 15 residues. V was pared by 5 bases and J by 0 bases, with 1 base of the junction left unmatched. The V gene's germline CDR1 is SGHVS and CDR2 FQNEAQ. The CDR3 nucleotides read TGTGCCAGCAGCCCTAGCGGGGGGAGCACAGATACGCAGTATTTT. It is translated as CASSPSGGSTDTQYF.

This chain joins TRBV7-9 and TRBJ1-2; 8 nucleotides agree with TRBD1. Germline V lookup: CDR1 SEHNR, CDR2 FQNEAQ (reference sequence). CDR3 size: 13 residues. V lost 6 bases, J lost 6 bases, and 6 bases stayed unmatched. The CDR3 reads CASSLQGADGYTF. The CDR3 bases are TGTGCCAGCAGTCTTCAGGGGGCCGATGGCTACACCTTC.

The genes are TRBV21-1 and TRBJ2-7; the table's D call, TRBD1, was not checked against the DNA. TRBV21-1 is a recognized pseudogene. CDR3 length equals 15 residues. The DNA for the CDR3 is TGTGCCAGCAGCAACGGCTGGGACAGGGGGGACGAGCAGTACTTC. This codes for CASSNGWDRGDEQYF.

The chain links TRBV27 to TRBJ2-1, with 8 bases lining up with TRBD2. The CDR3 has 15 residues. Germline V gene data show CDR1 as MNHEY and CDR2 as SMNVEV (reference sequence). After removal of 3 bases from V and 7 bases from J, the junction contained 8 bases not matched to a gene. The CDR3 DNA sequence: TGTGCCAGCAGTTTCCCCGCAGCGGGAGTGAATGAGCAGTTCTTC. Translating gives CASSFPAAGVNEQFF.

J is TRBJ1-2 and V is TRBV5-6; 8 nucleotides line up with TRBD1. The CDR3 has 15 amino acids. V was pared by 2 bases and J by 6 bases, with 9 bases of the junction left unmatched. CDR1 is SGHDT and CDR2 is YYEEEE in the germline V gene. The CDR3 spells CASSFQTGVINGYTF. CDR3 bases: TGTGCCAGCAGCTTCCAGACAGGGGTTATTAATGGCTACACCTTC.

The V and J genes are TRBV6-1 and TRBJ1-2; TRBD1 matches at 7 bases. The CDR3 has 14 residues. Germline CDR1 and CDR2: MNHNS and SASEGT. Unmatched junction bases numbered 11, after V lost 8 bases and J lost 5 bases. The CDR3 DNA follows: TGTGCCAGCGGCAGACAGGGCCCTGATTATGGCTACACCTTC. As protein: CASGRQGPDYGYTF.

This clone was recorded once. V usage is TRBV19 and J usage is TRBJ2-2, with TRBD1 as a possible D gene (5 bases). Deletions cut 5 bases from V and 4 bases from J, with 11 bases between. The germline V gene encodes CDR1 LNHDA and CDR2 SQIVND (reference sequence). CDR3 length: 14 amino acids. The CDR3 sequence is CASSLDTITGELFF. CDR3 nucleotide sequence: TGTGCCAGTAGTTTGGACACCATCACCGGGGAGCTGTTTTTT.

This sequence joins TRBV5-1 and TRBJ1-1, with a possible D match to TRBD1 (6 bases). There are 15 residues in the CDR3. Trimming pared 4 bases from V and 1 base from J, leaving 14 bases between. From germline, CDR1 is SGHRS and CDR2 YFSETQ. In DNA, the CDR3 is TGCGCCAGCAGCCGCCACTGGGGACAGAACACTGAAGCTTTCTTT. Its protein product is CASSRHWGQNTEAFF.

The CDR3 here is CASSSRTSGRPDTQYF. The CDR3, as DNA: TGTGCCAGCAGCTCTAGGACTAGCGGGAGGCCAGATACGCAGTATTTT. This chain uses TRBV7-2 with TRBJ2-3; 14 nucleotides match TRBD2. There are 16 residues in the CDR3. The germline V gene has CDR1 SGHTA and CDR2 FQGNSA. The V and J ends lost 4 bases and 4 bases, in that order; junction bases with no gene match: 4.

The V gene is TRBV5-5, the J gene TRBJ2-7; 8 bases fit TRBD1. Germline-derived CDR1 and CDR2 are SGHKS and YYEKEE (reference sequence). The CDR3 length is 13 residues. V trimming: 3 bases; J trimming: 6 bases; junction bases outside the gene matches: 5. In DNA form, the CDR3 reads TGTGCCAGCAGCTGGACAGGGTCTAGCGAGCAGTACTTC. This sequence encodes CASSWTGSSEQYF.

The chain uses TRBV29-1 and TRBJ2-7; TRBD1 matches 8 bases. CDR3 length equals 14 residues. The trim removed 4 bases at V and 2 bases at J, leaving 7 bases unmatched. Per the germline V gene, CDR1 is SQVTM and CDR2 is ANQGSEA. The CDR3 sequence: CSVVGTGGPYEQYF. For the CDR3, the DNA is TGCAGCGTTGTAGGGACAGGAGGCCCCTACGAGCAGTACTTC.